This TCR beta chain was sequenced during a study of shared clonotypes between healthy human individuals. About this clone itself: Its specificity is not known.

Researchers divided each subset's genomic DNA evenly across several immunoSEQ plates. In the original workflow: As immunoSEQ supplied junction-only sequences (without quality scores), filtering differed. TCRdb's table, derived via immunoSEQ multiplex PCR, lists solely in-frame clones and lacks some. V and J calls and clone size are copied from that table; D and trimming were computed from the DNA. The sample lists over 2 million clones, over 85% seen once, with 0.13% in the top ten. Findings and limits, study-wide: A generally larger estimated richness was seen in naive subsets than in memory subsets.

CDR3 size: 15 residues. Deletions cut 1 base from V and 7 bases from J, with 11 bases between. CDR1 and CDR2 (germline): MGHDK, SYGVNS. Donors were Caucasian adults residing in Nashville, Tennessee, USA. Sequenced sample: naive CD4+ T cells sorted from blood. This sample's subset: CD45RA+ positively selected. The V call is TRBV25-1, the J call TRBJ1-6; D gene ambiguous. This clonotype was obtained from a man between 18 and 35 years old in good health. The CDR3 spells CASSESGGRNSPLHF. DNA for the CDR3: TGTGCCAGCAGTGAATCTGGCGGCCGAAATTCACCCCTCCACTTT.